This TCR beta chain was sequenced for a study of shared clonotypes between healthy human individuals. A word on this clone: Its antigen is as yet unknown.

Germline V gene lookup returns CDR1 SGHRS and CDR2 YFSETQ. Trimming removed 6 bases from V and 3 bases from J, with 15 bases in between. The CDR3 contains 14 residues. Study-wide findings and caveats: It was observed that approximately 5% of naive CD4 clonotypes were shared across several donors.

Assay used: immunoSEQ multiplex PCR; TCRdb lists only in-frame clones, some missing. The sample shows 2 million to 2.5 million clones, less than 95% of them seen only once. The sequence was collected from a man aged 18 to 29 in good health. Some clones in this sample may be carry-over from other donors' samples. The sample taken for sequencing was naive CD4+ T cells from PBMCs. Described subset: CD45RA+ positively selected. The gene calls are TRBV5-1 and TRBJ1-1, with D unresolved. For the CDR3, the DNA is TGCGCCAGCAACCCAGATCGCGACGACACTGAAGCTTTCTTT. Protein sequence: CASNPDRDDTEAFF.